Listed here are 15 T cell receptor beta chains from one sample, sequenced in a study of blood T cells in healthy people across ages. Together with a sample-barcoded 5' primer, a J-beta primer mix was included in a second PCR lasting roughly 6 to 12 cycles. In TCRdb, the 5' RACE reads were re-called with MiXCR into one record per CDR3 protein. The sample contains some 1.5 million distinct CDR3 sequences, roughly two fifths of which appear only once. Sequences were obtained from blood. Receptors originate from a woman younger than 30 in good health.

This chain connects TRBV20-1 to TRBJ1-6, with D possibly TRBD1 on 6 matching bases. There are 14 residues in the CDR3. Trimming pared 4 bases from V and 7 bases from J, leaving 14 bases between. Germline V lookup: CDR1 DFQATT, CDR2 SNEGSKA (reference sequence). The CDR3 DNA reads as TGCAGTGCTAAGAACGGACAGTCAAATTCACCCCTCCACTTT. Translating it yields CSAKNGQSNSPLHF.

This clonotype was seen a handful of times. V gene TRBV7-2 combines with J gene TRBJ2-5; D gene unclear. CDR3 length: 14 residues. V lost 5 bases and J lost 5, with 15 bases in between. Per germline, CDR1 SGHTA and CDR2 FQGNSA. The CDR3 reads CASSSHSGRETQYF. The CDR3, as DNA: TGTGCCAGCAGCAGCCATTCGGGCAGGGAGACCCAGTACTTC.

Written as DNA, the CDR3 is TGTGCCAGCAGTCCCGGCACCTTC. Its translation: CASSPGTF. The J gene is TRBJ1-2, the V gene TRBV12-3 or TRBV12-4; D unresolved. Trimming left V 5 bases short and J 13 bases short, with 5 bases between. CDR3 length equals 8 residues.

A word on this clonotype: A much bigger clone sits one base away, suggesting this may be a read error. The chain combines TRBV6-6 with TRBJ2-4; D gene uncertain. This CDR3 region has 14 residues. Germline V gene sequence: CDR1 MNHNY, CDR2 SVGAGI (reference sequence). As DNA, the CDR3 is TGTGTCAGCCGGGTGGGGATGTTGTACAATGAGCAGTACTTC. Its translation is CVSRVGMLYNEQYF.

The chain has TRBV7-9 and TRBJ2-3; 10 nucleotides match TRBD2. The CDR3 loop spans 15 amino acids. Germline values: CDR1 SEHNR, CDR2 FQNEAQ (reference sequence). After removal of 6 bases from V and 2 bases from J, the junction contained 5 bases not matched to a gene. CDR3 nucleotides: TGTGCCAGCAGGCCGGGACTAGCGCACACAGATACGCAGTATTTT. This gives the protein CASRPGLAHTDTQYF.

A few counts support this clonotype. The chain joins TRBV12-3 or TRBV12-4 to TRBJ1-1; 7 bases map to TRBD1. J gave up 6 bases and V 5 bases, and 12 bases lay outside the gene matches. The CDR3 consists of 15 residues. The CDR3 reads CASSLGQGVEAEAFF. The CDR3 DNA reads TGTGCCAGCAGTCTTGGGCAGGGGGTAGAAGCTGAAGCTTTCTTT.

V is TRBV28 and J is TRBJ2-3; D gene uncertain. The CDR3 extends over 14 amino acids. V gave up 2 bases and J gave up 4 bases, with 10 bases separating them. Germline V gene sequence: CDR1 MDHEN, CDR2 SYDVKM. CDR3 coding DNA: TGTGCCAGCAGTTTAAAGTTTCTGTCAGATACGCAGTATTTT. Its translation is CASSLKFLSDTQYF.

The chain joins TRBV7-9 to TRBJ2-7; TRBD1 is a possible D gene (6 bases). The CDR3 length is 14 residues. Germline CDR1 SEHNR, CDR2 FQNEAQ (reference sequence). Trimming stripped 5 bases from V and 3 bases from J, with 14 bases between. CDR3 sequence (DNA): TGTGCCAGCAGCCCTTCCGGACAGCTCTACGAGCAGTACTTC. As protein: CASSPSGQLYEQYF.

The chain employs TRBV7-2 and TRBJ2-3, with D perhaps TRBD2 (7 bases). In germline, CDR1 is SGHTA, CDR2 FQGNSA. The CDR3 has 16 amino acids. V lost 2 bases, J lost 4 bases, and 16 bases lay in between. The CDR3 nucleotides read TGTGCCAGCAGCTTAAGGGGGGGGGGAACCGCAGATACGCAGTATTTT. Encoded protein: CASSLRGGGTADTQYF.

As regards this clonotype: A read error may produce the germline difference seen at one junction end. The chain links TRBV20-1 to TRBJ2-7, with 10 bases that match TRBD2. From germline, CDR1 is DFQATT and CDR2 SNEGSKA (reference sequence). The CDR3 is 12 amino acids. DNA of the CDR3: TGCAGTACTAGCGGGGCCTCCTACGAGCAGTACTTC. Protein: CSTSGASYEQYF.

This clonotype turned up a few times. The V call is TRBV20-1, the J call TRBJ2-2; the D is unclear. Per germline, CDR1 DFQATT and CDR2 SNEGSKA (reference sequence). The CDR3 extends over 16 amino acids. V dropped 0 bases and J dropped 0 bases, with 11 bases sitting between them. CDR3 residues: CSARDSRSANTGELFF. Written as DNA, the CDR3 is TGCAGTGCTAGAGATTCCCGGTCCGCGAACACCGGGGAGCTGTTTTTT.

The chain recombines TRBV28 with TRBJ2-1; D might be TRBD2 (5 bases). Germline V gene sequence: CDR1 MDHEN, CDR2 SYDVKM. V lost 3 bases, J lost 8 bases, and 17 bases lay in between. This CDR3 has 15 amino acids. In DNA, the CDR3 is TGTGCCAGCAGTTTCTACGGAGGTTCAGACTATGAGCAGTTCTTC. Residues: CASSFYGGSDYEQFF.

This clonotype has only a few counts. The V gene is TRBV20-1, the J gene TRBJ2-5, with D possibly being TRBD1 (6 bases). The ends were cut back, 5 bases at V and 7 bases at J, with 20 bases in the middle. Germline assignment: CDR1 DFQATT and CDR2 SNEGSKA (reference sequence). The CDR3 is 14 residues long. The CDR3 here is CSAPPSGHLGTQYF. The CDR3, as DNA: TGCAGTGCTCCACCGTCGGGACATCTTGGGACCCAGTACTTC.

This clonotype was picked up many times. The chain is built from TRBV5-4 and TRBJ2-1; unclear D gene. Per germline, CDR1 SGHNT and CDR2 YYREEE (reference sequence). Between the trimmed V and J ends, which lost 0 bases and 0 bases, there was a span of 7 bases. The CDR3 consists of 15 residues. CDR3: CASSLAQSSYNEQFF. DNA for the CDR3: TGTGCCAGCAGCTTGGCTCAGAGCTCCTACAATGAGCAGTTCTTC.

The V call is TRBV20-1, the J call TRBJ2-3; 8 nucleotides line up with TRBD2. The CDR3 is 15 residues long. Germline CDR1 and CDR2: DFQATT and SNEGSKA (reference sequence). The J segment lost 2 bases and the V segment lost 5 bases, leaving 9 bases of the junction unmatched. This CDR3 reads CSAVNPGGFTDTQYF. The CDR3 DNA is TGCAGTGCTGTGAACCCGGGGGGGTTCACAGATACGCAGTATTTT.